This T cell receptor beta chain was found in a study of CD4 T cells in relation to SARS-CoV-2 and coronaviruses. Study context: PBMCs were cultured with antigen for roughly 11 days before TCR beta sequencing.

Note on this clone: Its antigen is unidentified.

Sorted naive or memory CD4+ cells met CEF peptides for around eleven days. Germline CDR1 SGHAT, CDR2 FQNNGV. Trimming removed 2 bases at V and 9 bases at J, with 11 bases between. This CDR3 is 13 amino acids long. Survey-level TCR-beta sequencing used DNA from CEF-cultured naive and memory CD4+ T cells. Produced via immunoSEQ multiplex PCR; TCRdb's table is partial and in-frame only. The sample records 35,000 or so clones, approximately 80% being singletons. V gene TRBV11-2 combines with J gene TRBJ2-1; no firm D call. The origin of this receptor is an adult with COVID-19. Input material: memory CD4+ T cells from PBMCs, cultured in vitro. The CDR3 DNA reads as TGTGCCAGCAGCTTACACCTTAGAGGTGAGCAGTTCTTC. This sequence encodes CASSLHLRGEQFF.